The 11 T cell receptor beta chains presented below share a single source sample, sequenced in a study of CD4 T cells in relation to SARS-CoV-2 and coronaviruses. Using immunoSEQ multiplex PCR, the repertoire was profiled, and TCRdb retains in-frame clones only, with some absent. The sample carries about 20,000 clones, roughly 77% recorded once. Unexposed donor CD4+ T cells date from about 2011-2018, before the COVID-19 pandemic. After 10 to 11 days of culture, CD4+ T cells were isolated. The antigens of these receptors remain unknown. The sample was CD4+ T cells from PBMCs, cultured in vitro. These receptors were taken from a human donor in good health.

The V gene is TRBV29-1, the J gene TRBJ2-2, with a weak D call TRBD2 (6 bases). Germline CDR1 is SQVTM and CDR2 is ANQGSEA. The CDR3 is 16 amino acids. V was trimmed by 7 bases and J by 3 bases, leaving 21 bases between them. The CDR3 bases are TGCAGCGCCCCCGTGGGCGGGAATTTGGACACCGGGGAGCTGTTTTTT. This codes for CSAPVGGNLDTGELFF.

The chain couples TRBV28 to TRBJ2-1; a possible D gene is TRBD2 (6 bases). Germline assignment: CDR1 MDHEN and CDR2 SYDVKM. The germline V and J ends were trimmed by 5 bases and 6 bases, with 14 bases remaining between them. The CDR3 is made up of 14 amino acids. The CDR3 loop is CASSPSLGGNEQFF. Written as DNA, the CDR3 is TGTGCCAGCAGTCCCTCCCTCGGGGGCAATGAGCAGTTCTTC.

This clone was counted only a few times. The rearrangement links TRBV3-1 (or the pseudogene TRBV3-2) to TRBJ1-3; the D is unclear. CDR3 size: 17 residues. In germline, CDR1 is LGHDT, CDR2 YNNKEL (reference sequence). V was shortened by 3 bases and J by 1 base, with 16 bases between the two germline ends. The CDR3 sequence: CASSHGGAPKSGNTIYF. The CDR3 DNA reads TGTGCCAGCAGCCATGGTGGCGCCCCGAAGTCTGGAAACACCATATATTTT.

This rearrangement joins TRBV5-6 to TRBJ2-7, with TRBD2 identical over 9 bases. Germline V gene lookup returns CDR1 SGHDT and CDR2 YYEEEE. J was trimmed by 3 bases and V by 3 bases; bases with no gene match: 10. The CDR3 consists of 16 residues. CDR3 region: CASSSTGTSRDYEQYF. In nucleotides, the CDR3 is TGTGCCAGCAGCTCTACCGGGACTAGCCGAGACTACGAGCAGTACTTC.

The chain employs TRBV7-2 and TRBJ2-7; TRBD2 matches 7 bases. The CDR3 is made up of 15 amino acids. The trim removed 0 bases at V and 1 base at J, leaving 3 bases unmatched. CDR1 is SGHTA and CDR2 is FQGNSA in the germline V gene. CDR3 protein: CASSLAGGGSYEQYF. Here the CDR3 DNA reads TGTGCCAGCAGCTTAGCCGGCGGGGGTTCCTACGAGCAGTACTTC.

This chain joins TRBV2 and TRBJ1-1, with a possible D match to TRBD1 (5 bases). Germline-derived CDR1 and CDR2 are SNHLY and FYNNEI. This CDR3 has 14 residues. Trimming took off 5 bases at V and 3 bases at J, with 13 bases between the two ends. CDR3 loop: CASSLRDLDTEAFF. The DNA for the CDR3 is TGTGCCAGCAGTCTTCGGGACCTAGACACTGAAGCTTTCTTT.

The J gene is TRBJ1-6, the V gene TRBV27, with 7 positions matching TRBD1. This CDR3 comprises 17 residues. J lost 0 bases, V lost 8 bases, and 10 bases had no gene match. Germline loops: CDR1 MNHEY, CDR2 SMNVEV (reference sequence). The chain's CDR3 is CASADRSLSSYNSPLHF. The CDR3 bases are TGTGCCAGCGCGGACAGGAGTCTAAGCTCCTATAATTCACCCCTCCACTTT.

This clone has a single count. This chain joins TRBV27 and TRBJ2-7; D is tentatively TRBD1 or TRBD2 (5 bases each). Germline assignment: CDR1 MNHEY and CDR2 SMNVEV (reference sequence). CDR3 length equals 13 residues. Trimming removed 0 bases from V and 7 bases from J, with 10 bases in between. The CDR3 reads CASSLSGTREQYF. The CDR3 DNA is TGTGCCAGCAGTTTATCAGGGACGAGAGAGCAGTACTTC.

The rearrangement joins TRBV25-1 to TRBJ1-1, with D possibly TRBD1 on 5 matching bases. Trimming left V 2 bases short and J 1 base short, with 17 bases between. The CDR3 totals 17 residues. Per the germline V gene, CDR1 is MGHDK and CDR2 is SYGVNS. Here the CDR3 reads CASSEGWGIGGNTEAFF. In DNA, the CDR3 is TGTGCCAGCAGTGAAGGATGGGGGATAGGCGGGAACACTGAAGCTTTCTTT. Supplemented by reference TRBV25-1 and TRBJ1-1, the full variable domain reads EADIYQTPRYLVIGTGKKITLECSQTMGHDKMYWYQQDPGMELHLIHYSYGVNSTEKGDLSSESTVSRIRTEHFPLTLESARPSHTSQYLCASSEGWGIGGNTEAFFGQGTRLTVV.

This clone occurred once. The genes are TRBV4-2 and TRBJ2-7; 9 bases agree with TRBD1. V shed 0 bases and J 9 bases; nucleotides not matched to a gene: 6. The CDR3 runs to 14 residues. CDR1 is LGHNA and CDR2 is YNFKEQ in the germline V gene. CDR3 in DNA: TGTGCCAGCAGCCAAGATTGGACAGGGGAGTGGCAGTACTTC. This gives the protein CASSQDWTGEWQYF.

CDR3 sequence reads: CASSSNTRDRVSSPLHF. The DNA for the CDR3 is TGTGCCAGCAGTTCAAATACCCGGGACAGGGTAAGTTCACCCCTCCACTTT. The V and J genes are TRBV27 and TRBJ1-6; TRBD1 agrees at 9 bases. V gave up 4 bases and J gave up 9 bases; unmatched junction bases: 13. The germline V gene encodes CDR1 MNHEY and CDR2 SMNVEV (reference sequence). The CDR3 has 17 amino acids.